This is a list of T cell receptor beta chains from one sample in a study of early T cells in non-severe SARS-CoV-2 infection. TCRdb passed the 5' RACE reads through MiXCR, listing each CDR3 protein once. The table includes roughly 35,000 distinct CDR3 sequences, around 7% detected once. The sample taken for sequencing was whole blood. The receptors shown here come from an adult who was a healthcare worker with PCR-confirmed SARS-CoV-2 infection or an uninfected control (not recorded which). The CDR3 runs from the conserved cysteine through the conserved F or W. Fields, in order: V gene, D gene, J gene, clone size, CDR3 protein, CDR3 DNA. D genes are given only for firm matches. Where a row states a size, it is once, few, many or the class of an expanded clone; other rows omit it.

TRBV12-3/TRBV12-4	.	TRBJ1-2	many	CASSFGGPDYGYTF	TGTGCCAGCAGTTTCGGAGGGCCGGACTATGGCTACACCTTC
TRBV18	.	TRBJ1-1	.	CASSPLMVRGGKAFF	TGTGCCAGCTCACCACTGATGGTCCGGGGCGGGAAAGCTTTCTTT
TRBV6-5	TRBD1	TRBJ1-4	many	CASTRTGRGEKLFF	TGTGCCAGCACCCGAACAGGCAGGGGGGAAAAACTGTTTTTT
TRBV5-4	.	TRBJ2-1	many	CASSLVAGPYNEQFF	TGTGCCAGCAGCTTAGTGGCAGGGCCCTACAATGAGCAGTTCTTC
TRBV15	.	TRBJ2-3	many	CATSRGVGAGSTDTQYF	TGTGCCACCAGCAGAGGAGTCGGGGCGGGGAGCACAGATACGCAGTATTTT
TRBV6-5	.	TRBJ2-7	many	CASSPHQTPSPYEQYF	TGTGCCAGCAGTCCCCACCAAACGCCGTCTCCCTACGAGCAGTACTTC
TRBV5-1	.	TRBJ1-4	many	CASSSDLGLRREKLFF	TGCGCCAGCAGCTCCGACTTGGGCCTTCGACGAGAAAAACTGTTTTTT
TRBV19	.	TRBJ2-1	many	CASSIASASTVIF	TGTGCCAGTAGTATAGCGAGTGCCTCTACGGTGATCTTC
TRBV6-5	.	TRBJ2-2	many	CASSRSGGGELFF	TGTGCCAGCAGTCGGTCCGGAGGCGGGGAGCTGTTTTTT
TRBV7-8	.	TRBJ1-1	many	CASSSDWSGLSEAFF	TGTGCCAGCAGCTCCGACTGGTCTGGACTCTCTGAAGCTTTCTTT
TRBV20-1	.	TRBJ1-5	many	CSVASSGWYQPQHF	TGCAGTGTTGCTTCCTCGGGCTGGTATCAGCCCCAGCATTTT
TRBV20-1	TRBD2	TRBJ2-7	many	CSARRLAGDDEQYF	TGCAGTGCTAGAAGGCTAGCGGGTGACGACGAGCAGTACTTC
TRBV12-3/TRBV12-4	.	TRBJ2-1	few	CASSFSYNEQFF	TGTGCCAGCAGTTTCAGTTACAATGAGCAGTTCTTC
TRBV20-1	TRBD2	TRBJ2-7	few	CSARGGTSGSFSEQYF	TGCAGTGCTAGAGGGGGGACTAGCGGGAGTTTTAGCGAGCAGTACTTC
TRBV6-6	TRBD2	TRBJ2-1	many	CASSYSPPASGIYNEQFF	TGTGCCAGCAGTTACTCTCCCCCCGCTAGCGGGATATACAATGAGCAGTTCTTC
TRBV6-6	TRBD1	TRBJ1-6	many	CASSFTGVAYNSPLHF	TGTGCCAGCAGTTTTACAGGGGTGGCCTATAATTCACCCCTCCACTTT
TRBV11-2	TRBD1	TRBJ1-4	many	CASSLLSRRDRANFRGLFF	TGTGCCAGCAGCTTATTATCGCGCCGGGACAGGGCTAATTTTAGGGGTTTGTTTTTT
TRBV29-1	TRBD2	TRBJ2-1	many	CSVGRLAGGNEQFF	TGCAGCGTTGGTCGACTAGCGGGAGGCAATGAGCAGTTCTTC
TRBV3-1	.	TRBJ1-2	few	CASSPGQGMDYGYTF	TGTGCCAGCAGCCCAGGGCAGGGAATGGACTATGGCTACACCTTC
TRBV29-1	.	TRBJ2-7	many	CSVLSRGGYEQYF	TGCAGCGTTCTCAGCAGGGGAGGCTACGAGCAGTACTTC
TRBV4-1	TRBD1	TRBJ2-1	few	CASSPLDRASYNEQFF	TGCGCCAGCAGTCCCTTAGACAGGGCCTCCTACAATGAGCAGTTCTTC
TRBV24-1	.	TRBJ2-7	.	CATSAPGQNYEQYF	TGTGCCACCAGTGCCCCCGGACAGAACTACGAGCAGTACTTC
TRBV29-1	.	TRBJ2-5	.	CSVAGTGLGETQYF	TGCAGCGTTGCGGGTACAGGGTTAGGAGAGACCCAGTACTTC
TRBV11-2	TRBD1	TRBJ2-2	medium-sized	CASSLQGADTGELFF	TGTGCCAGCAGCCTTCAGGGGGCGGACACCGGGGAGCTGTTTTTT
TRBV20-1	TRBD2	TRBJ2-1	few	CSASAGTYNEQFF	TGCAGTGCCTCAGCGGGGACCTACAATGAGCAGTTCTTC
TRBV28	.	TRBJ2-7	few	CASSLWGSPKQYF	TGTGCCAGCAGTTTATGGGGGAGCCCCAAGCAGTACTTC
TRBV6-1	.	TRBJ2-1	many	CASSIQGGTLSEQFF	TGTGCCAGCAGTATCCAGGGGGGGACGCTTAGTGAGCAGTTCTTC
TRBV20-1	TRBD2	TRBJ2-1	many	CSARRAGGRNEQFF	TGCAGTGCTCGCCGAGCGGGGGGGCGAAATGAGCAGTTCTTC
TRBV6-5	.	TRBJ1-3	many	CASSYGVDSQRNTIYF	TGTGCCAGCAGTTATGGGGTGGACAGTCAAAGAAACACCATATATTTT
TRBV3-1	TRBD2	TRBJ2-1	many	CASSPPGLAGVNEQFF	TGTGCCAGCAGCCCTCCGGGACTAGCGGGAGTCAATGAGCAGTTCTTC
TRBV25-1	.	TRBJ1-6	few	CASSEVQGRSPLHF	TGTGCCAGCAGTGAGGTGCAGGGACGGTCACCCCTCCACTTT
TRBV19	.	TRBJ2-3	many	CASSIPGATDTQYF	TGTGCCAGTAGTATTCCAGGGGCCACAGATACGCAGTATTTT
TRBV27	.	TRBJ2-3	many	CASSLMATDTQYF	TGTGCCAGCAGTTTGATGGCGACAGATACGCAGTATTTT
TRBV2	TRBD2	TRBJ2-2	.	CASSAASGSTGELFF	TGTGCCAGCAGCGCCGCGAGCGGGAGTACCGGGGAGCTGTTTTTT
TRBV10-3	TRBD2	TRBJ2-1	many	CAISDQSSGPGEQFF	TGTGCCATCAGTGACCAGTCTAGCGGGCCGGGTGAGCAGTTCTTC
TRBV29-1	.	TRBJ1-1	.	CSVVNLAMNTEAFF	TGCAGCGTTGTTAACCTCGCGATGAACACTGAAGCTTTCTTT
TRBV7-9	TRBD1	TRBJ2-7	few	CASSPTTGAIPYEQYF	TGTGCCAGCAGCCCCACGACAGGGGCGATTCCCTACGAGCAGTACTTC
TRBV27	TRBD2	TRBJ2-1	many	CASSSGLEGNEQFF	TGTGCCAGCAGTTCGGGACTAGAGGGCAATGAGCAGTTCTTC
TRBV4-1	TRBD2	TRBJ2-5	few	CASSQGWREIETQYF	TGCGCCAGCAGCCAAGGGTGGCGGGAGATAGAGACCCAGTACTTC
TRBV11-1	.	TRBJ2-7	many	CASSFRGGGSYEQYF	TGTGCCAGCAGCTTCCGGGGCGGCGGCTCCTACGAGCAGTACTTC
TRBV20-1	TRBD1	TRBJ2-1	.	CSARPGTGDNEQFF	TGCAGTGCTAGACCCGGGACAGGAGACAATGAGCAGTTCTTC
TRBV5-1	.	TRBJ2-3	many	CASSHLGDTQYF	TGCGCCAGCAGCCACCTGGGGGATACGCAGTATTTT
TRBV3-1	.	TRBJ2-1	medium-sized	CASSQSPAVSYNEQFF	TGTGCCAGCAGCCAATCCCCTGCCGTCTCCTACAATGAGCAGTTCTTC
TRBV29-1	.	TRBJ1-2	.	CSWRQVATEGYTF	TGCAGTTGGAGACAGGTCGCGACAGAAGGCTACACCTTC
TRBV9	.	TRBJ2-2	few	CASSVSPYSTGELFF	TGTGCCAGCAGCGTATCTCCGTATTCCACCGGGGAGCTGTTTTTT
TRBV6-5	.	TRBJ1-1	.	CASSYSQNTEAFF	TGTGCCAGCAGTTACTCCCAGAACACTGAAGCTTTCTTT
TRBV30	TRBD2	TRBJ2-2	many	CAWSVTPSGYTGELFF	TGTGCCTGGAGTGTAACTCCTAGCGGTTACACCGGGGAGCTGTTTTTT
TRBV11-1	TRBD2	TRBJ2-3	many	CASSFERESTDTQYF	TGTGCCAGCAGCTTCGAGCGGGAGAGCACAGATACGCAGTATTTT
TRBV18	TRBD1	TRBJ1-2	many	CASSPTGTGNGYTF	TGTGCCAGCTCACCAACCGGGACAGGGAATGGCTACACCTTC
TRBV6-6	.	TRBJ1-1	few	CASSSQGATEAFF	TGTGCCAGCAGTTCCCAGGGTGCGACTGAAGCTTTCTTT